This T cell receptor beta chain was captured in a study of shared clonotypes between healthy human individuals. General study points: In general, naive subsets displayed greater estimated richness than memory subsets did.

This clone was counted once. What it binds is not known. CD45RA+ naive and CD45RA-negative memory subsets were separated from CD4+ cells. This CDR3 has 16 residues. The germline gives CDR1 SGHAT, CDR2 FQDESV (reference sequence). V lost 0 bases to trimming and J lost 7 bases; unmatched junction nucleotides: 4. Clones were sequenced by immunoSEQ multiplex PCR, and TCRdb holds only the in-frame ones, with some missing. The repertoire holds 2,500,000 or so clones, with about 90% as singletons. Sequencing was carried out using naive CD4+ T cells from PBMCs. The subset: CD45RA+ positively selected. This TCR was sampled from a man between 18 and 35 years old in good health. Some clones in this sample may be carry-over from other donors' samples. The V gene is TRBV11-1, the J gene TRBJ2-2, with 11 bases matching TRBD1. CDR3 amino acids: CASSLAGTGGNGELFF. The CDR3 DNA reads TGTGCCAGCAGCTTAGCCGGGACAGGGGGGAACGGGGAGCTGTTTTTT.